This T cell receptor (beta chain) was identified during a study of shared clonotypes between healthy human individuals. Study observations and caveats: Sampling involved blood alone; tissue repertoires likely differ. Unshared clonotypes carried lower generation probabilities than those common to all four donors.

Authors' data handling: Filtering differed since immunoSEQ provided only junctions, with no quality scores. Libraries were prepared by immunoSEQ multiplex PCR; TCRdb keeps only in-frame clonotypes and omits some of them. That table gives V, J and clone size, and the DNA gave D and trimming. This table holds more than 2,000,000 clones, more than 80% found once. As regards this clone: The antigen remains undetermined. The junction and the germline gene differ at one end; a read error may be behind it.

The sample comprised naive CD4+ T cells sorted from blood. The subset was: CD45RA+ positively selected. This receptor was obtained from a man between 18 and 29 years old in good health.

The CDR3 DNA is TGTGCCAGCAACACAGGGTCGGGTGAGCGGTTCTTC. Amino acid sequence: CASNTGSGERFF. V gene TRBV2 combines with J gene TRBJ2-1; maybe TRBD1 (6 bases). Germline lookup yields CDR1 SNHLY and CDR2 FYNNEI. The CDR3 has 12 residues.